This T cell receptor beta chain was sequenced for a study of tumor-infiltrating lymphocytes in primary liver carcinoma. Study at large: Patients comprised men and women whose ages fell between 30 and 69 years.

From 500 ng of total RNA, TCR beta-specific cDNA was reverse-transcribed using a constant-region primer. Modified slightly, ARM-PCR produced TCR beta libraries over three nested multiplex PCR rounds. TCRdb re-derived calls from the multiplex PCR reads in MiXCR, one entry per CDR3 protein. The table lists approximately 330,000 distinct CDR3 sequences, less than 65% of them singletons. This clonotype was seen a few times. The antigen is not known. Study-wide points: The 250 largest clones made up significantly more of tumor than blood repertoires (p = 0.039). Overlap in tumor-adjacent and tumor-blood pairs fell below that of tumor region pairs.

Germline DNA was also extracted, with blood RNA taken from unsorted whole blood. This sequence was found in a man aged 40-49 years with primary liver carcinoma and hepatitis B virus infection. Sample: peripheral blood.

CDR3 sequence: CASSYRKGFMWDTQYF. DNA of the CDR3: TGTGCCAGCAGTTACCGTAAAGGGTTTATGTGGGATACGCAGTATTTT. V gene TRBV6-5 combines with J gene TRBJ2-3; D not resolved. From germline, CDR1 is MNHEY and CDR2 SVGAGI. The CDR3 extends over 16 amino acids. V lost 2 bases to trimming and J lost 6 bases, with 18 bases between them.